This T cell receptor (beta chain) was profiled in a study of shared clonotypes between healthy human individuals. Only one count was recorded for this clone. What it recognizes is unknown. Clones were read by immunoSEQ multiplex PCR, and TCRdb kept only the in-frame ones, dropping some. The repertoire holds around 240,000 clones, with approximately 70% as singletons. Germline V gene data show CDR1 as SEHNR and CDR2 as FQNEAQ (reference sequence). The CDR3 runs 15 residues. The V gene lost 5 bases and the J gene lost 2 bases, with 16 bases spanning the gap. Study findings and constraints: For naive CD4 cells, around 5% of clonotypes were shared across a few donors.

This TCR came from a man under 40 in good health. The chain joins TRBV7-9 to TRBJ2-7, with no clear D. Sequenced input: memory CD4+ T cells sorted from blood. Subset specified: CD45RA-negative fraction. The CDR3 region has the DNA TGTGCCAGCAGCCCAGGAAGGGTAGGGCCCTACGAGCAGTACTTC. Its translation is CASSPGRVGPYEQYF.